This T cell receptor beta chain was identified in a study of blood T cell repertoires in COVID-19. Recruited during active infection, patients (from Seattle) were subsequently followed longitudinally. Using immunoSEQ multiplex PCR, the repertoire was profiled, and TCRdb retains in-frame clones only, with some absent. Among some 180,000 clones listed, roughly four fifths were seen once. This TCR was sampled from a woman over 75 with COVID-19, enrolled during active disease. The sequencing input was peripheral blood.

CDR3 sequence (DNA): TGTGCCACCAGCAGGGGTCGGACTAGCGGGAGCACAGATACGCAGTATTTT. This sequence encodes CATSRGRTSGSTDTQYF. This sequence joins TRBV15 and TRBJ2-3; 11 bases line up with TRBD2. Germline V CDR1 and CDR2: LNHNV, YYDKDF (reference sequence). The V gene end was trimmed by 3 bases and the J gene end by 0 bases; junction bases not matched to a gene: 5. The CDR3 loop spans 17 amino acids. Variable domain in full (rest from reference TRBV15 and TRBJ2-3): DAMVIQNPRYQVTQFGKPVTLSCSQTLNHNVMYWYQQKSSQAPKLLFHYYDKDFNNEADTPDNFQSRRPNTSFCFLDIRSPGLGDTAMYLCATSRGRTSGSTDTQYFGPGTRLTVL.